A selection of T cell receptor beta chains follows, all from one sample in a study of shared clonotypes between healthy human individuals. TCRdb's table, derived via immunoSEQ multiplex PCR, lists solely in-frame clones and lacks some. This sample has some 1.1 million clones, with roughly 77% found just once. The sample comprised memory CD4+ T cells from PBMCs. These receptors came from a man aged 18 to 29 in good health. Some clones in this sample may be carry-over from other donors' samples. The CDR3 runs from the conserved cysteine through the conserved F or W. Fields, in order: D gene, clone size, V gene, J gene, CDR3 DNA, CDR3 protein. The D gene is left open where the match is weak. Size is omitted from some rows. Given values are once, few, many or a class for expanded clones.

>NA|NA|TRBV5-1|TRBJ2-2
TGCGCCAGCAGCTTGGGTCTTCTGGCCGCGAACACCGGGGAGCTGTTTTTT
CASSLGLLAANTGELFF
>NA|NA|TRBV19|TRBJ1-3
TGTGCCAGTAGTATACCCCGGGGACCGCTATCTGGAAACACCATATATTTT
CASSIPRGPLSGNTIYF
>TRBD2|NA|TRBV29-1|TRBJ2-7
TGCAGCGTTGAAGAGGGGGGTAGCGGGAGGGCCTCCGAGCAGTACTTC
CSVEEGGSGRASEQYF
>NA|NA|TRBV5-1|TRBJ1-2
TGCGCCAGCAGCTTGATGGGGGCGGATGGCTACACCTTC
CASSLMGADGYTF
>TRBD1|once|TRBV27|TRBJ1-1
TGTGCCAGCAGTTTATTGTCGGGACAGGGGAACACTGAAGCTTTCTTT
CASSLLSGQGNTEAFF
>NA|NA|TRBV9|TRBJ1-3
TGTGCCAGCAGCCCGCGCGCAGGGACTGGAAACACCATATATTTT
CASSPRAGTGNTIYF
>TRBD2|NA|TRBV11-2|TRBJ2-1
TGTGCCAGCAGCCCAACTAGCGGGAGGAACTACAATGAGCAGTTCTTC
CASSPTSGRNYNEQFF
>NA|NA|TRBV20-1|TRBJ2-1
TGCAGTGCTAGCGACGATGAGCAGTTCTTC
CSASDDEQFF
>NA|few|TRBV19|TRBJ1-1
TGTGCCAGTAGACCTTCTCGGGCTGAAGCTTTCTTT
CASRPSRAEAFF
>NA|NA|TRBV30|TRBJ1-1
TGTGCCTGGACCCCGCGGCAGGGTGGTCCTTCGGGCACTGAAGCTTTCTTT
CAWTPRQGGPSGTEAFF
>TRBD1|NA|TRBV6-5|TRBJ2-7
TGTGCCAGCAGGCGACAGGGCGGCTACGAGCAGTACTTC
CASRRQGGYEQYF
>NA|NA|TRBV7-3|TRBJ2-5
TGTGCCAGCAGCTCGGGCGACCAAGAGACCCAGTACTTC
CASSSGDQETQYF
>TRBD1|NA|TRBV2|TRBJ1-5
TGTGCCAGCAGGCCCGACAGGGAAGTTCAGCCCCAGCATTTT
CASRPDREVQPQHF
>NA|once|TRBV29-1|TRBJ1-3
TGCAGCGTTGAGGGAGTTCTCTCTGGAAACACCATATATTTT
CSVEGVLSGNTIYF
>NA|NA|TRBV7-2|TRBJ2-7
TGTGCCAGCAGCCCGCTAGCCCAATACGAGCAGTACTTC
CASSPLAQYEQYF
>NA|NA|TRBV28|TRBJ1-1
TGTGCCATAGAGACAGCCATGAACACTGAAGCTTTCTTT
CAIETAMNTEAFF
>NA|NA|TRBV28|TRBJ1-5
TGTGCCAGCAGTTTGGGAGGGGACTATAGCAATCAGCCCCAGCATTTT
CASSLGGDYSNQPQHF
>NA|NA|TRBV11-2|TRBJ2-1
TGTGCCAGCAGGATCCTCGGGGCCGGTGATGAGCAGTTCTTC
CASRILGAGDEQFF
>NA|NA|TRBV7-2|TRBJ1-2
TGTGCCAGCAGCTTATACGGATACGGTGGCTACACCTTC
CASSLYGYGGYTF
>NA|NA|TRBV5-8|TRBJ2-2
TGTGCCAGCAGCTTGAGGCAACGGTGGATCGCCACCGGGGAGCTGTTTTTT
CASSLRQRWIATGELFF
>TRBD1|NA|TRBV18|TRBJ2-3
TGTGCCAGCTCCGCAGACAGGGGGCCTGGCACAGATACGCAGTATTTT
CASSADRGPGTDTQYF
>TRBD1|NA|TRBV29-1|TRBJ2-1
TGCAGCGTTGAAAGCGGAGGACAGGGTTGGGGTGAGCAGTTCTTC
CSVESGGQGWGEQFF
>TRBD1|NA|TRBV2|TRBJ1-5
TGTGCCAGCAGTGAGCGACAGGGGCGGGGGAATCAGCCCCAGCATTTT
CASSERQGRGNQPQHF
>TRBD2|once|TRBV5-1|TRBJ2-7
TGCGCCAGCAGCCCCCAGGCGGGAGGAGCCTACGAGCAGTACTTC
CASSPQAGGAYEQYF
>TRBD2|NA|TRBV15|TRBJ2-7
TGTGCCACCAGCAGATCCGGGGAAGGGGAGGGCTTC
CATSRSGEGEGF
>TRBD2|NA|TRBV5-1|TRBJ2-1
TGCGCCAGTGCCAAAACTAGCGGGAGCTTCGATGAGCAGTTCTTC
CASAKTSGSFDEQFF
>NA|NA|TRBV11-3|TRBJ2-5
TGTGCCAGCAGCTTAGGGGACGAGACCCAGTACTTC
CASSLGDETQYF
>NA|NA|TRBV19|TRBJ1-4
TGTGCCAGTAGTATTTCCGGGAGATCTAATGAAAAACTGTTTTTT
CASSISGRSNEKLFF
>NA|NA|TRBV4-1|TRBJ1-1
TGCGCCAGCAGCCAACCACCCCCCCCGAACACTGAAGCTTTCTTT
CASSQPPPPNTEAFF
>TRBD2|NA|TRBV5-1|TRBJ2-7
TGCGCCAGCAGCTTATCCGGGGGGTCCTCGGACGAGCAGTACTTC
CASSLSGGSSDEQYF
>TRBD2|once|TRBV10-1|TRBJ2-1
TGCGCCAGCAGTGAAGGAGCGGGAGTGCCTATGGGCAATGAGCAGTTCTTC
CASSEGAGVPMGNEQFF
>NA|NA|TRBV6-5|TRBJ1-1
TGTGCCAGCAGTTACTCAACAGGCTTTGAAGCTTTCTTT
CASSYSTGFEAFF
>NA|NA|TRBV6-1|TRBJ1-5
TGTGCCAGCAGTGAGGCGTTGTTGCAGCCCCAGCATTTT
CASSEALLQPQHF
>NA|NA|TRBV5-1|TRBJ2-7
TGCGCCAGCAGCTTGGGGGCTTACGAGCAGTACTTC
CASSLGAYEQYF
>TRBD1|NA|TRBV28|TRBJ1-2
TGTGCCAGCAGTTACTCGGGACAGGGGGTAGGTGGCTACACCTTC
CASSYSGQGVGGYTF
>NA|NA|TRBV2|TRBJ2-5
TGTGCCAGCACAACAGTCCAAGAGACCCAGTACTTC
CASTTVQETQYF
>NA|NA|TRBV5-4|TRBJ1-3
TGTGCCAGCAGCTTTGGGGCAGGGAGCTCTGGAAACACCATATATTTT
CASSFGAGSSGNTIYF
>NA|NA|TRBV6-1|TRBJ2-7
TGTGCCAGCAGACGGACCGAGCAGTACTTC
CASRRTEQYF
>TRBD1|NA|TRBV28|TRBJ2-7
TGTGCCAGCAGTTTATCGGACAGGGGATACTACGAGCAGTACTTC
CASSLSDRGYYEQYF
>NA|NA|TRBV19|TRBJ2-6
TGTGCCAGTTTTTCTAGGTTCGGTGGGGCCAACGTCCTGACTTTC
CASFSRFGGANVLTF
>TRBD2|many|TRBV5-4|TRBJ2-7
TGTGCCAGCAGAAGTGGAAGCGGGAGCCGCTACGAGCAGTACTTC
CASRSGSGSRYEQYF
>NA|NA|TRBV6-1|TRBJ2-7
TGTGCCAGCAGCGCTGCCTACGAGCAGTACTTC
CASSAAYEQYF
>NA|NA|TRBV6-6|TRBJ2-3
TGTGCCAGCAGTTCTCGACAGGCCTACACAGATACGCAGTATTTT
CASSSRQAYTDTQYF
>NA|NA|TRBV5-1|TRBJ2-1
TGCGCCAGCAGCTTTTTCTTTCCGGAGCAGTTCTTC
CASSFFFPEQFF
>NA|NA|TRBV20-1|TRBJ1-2
TGCAGTGCCTGGGGTTTGTATGGCTACACCTTC
CSAWGLYGYTF
>NA|NA|TRBV5-1|TRBJ2-7
TGCGCCAGCAGCTTGAGTCCAGCTGGAACCGAGCAGTACTTC
CASSLSPAGTEQYF
>NA|NA|TRBV30|TRBJ2-1
TGTGCCTGGAGTGATGGGCTAGCGTTCTACAATGAGCAGTTCTTC
CAWSDGLAFYNEQFF
>NA|NA|TRBV7-8|TRBJ2-3
TGTGCCAGCAGCTTAGCTTCGGCGGGCCTCACAGATACGCAGTATTTT
CASSLASAGLTDTQYF